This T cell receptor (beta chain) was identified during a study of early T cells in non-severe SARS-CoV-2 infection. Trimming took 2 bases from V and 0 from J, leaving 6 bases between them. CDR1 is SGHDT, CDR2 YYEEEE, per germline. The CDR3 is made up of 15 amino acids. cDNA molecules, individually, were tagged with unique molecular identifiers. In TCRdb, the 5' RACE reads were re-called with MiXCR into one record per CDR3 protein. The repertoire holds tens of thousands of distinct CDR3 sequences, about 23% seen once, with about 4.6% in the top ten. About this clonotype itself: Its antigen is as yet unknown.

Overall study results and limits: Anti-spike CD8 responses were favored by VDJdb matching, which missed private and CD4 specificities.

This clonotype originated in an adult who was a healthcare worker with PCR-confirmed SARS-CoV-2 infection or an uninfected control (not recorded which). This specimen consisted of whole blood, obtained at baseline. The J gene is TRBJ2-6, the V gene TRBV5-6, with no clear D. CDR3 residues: CASSFTSSGANVLTF. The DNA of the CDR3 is TGTGCCAGCAGCTTTACAAGCTCTGGGGCCAACGTCCTGACTTTC.